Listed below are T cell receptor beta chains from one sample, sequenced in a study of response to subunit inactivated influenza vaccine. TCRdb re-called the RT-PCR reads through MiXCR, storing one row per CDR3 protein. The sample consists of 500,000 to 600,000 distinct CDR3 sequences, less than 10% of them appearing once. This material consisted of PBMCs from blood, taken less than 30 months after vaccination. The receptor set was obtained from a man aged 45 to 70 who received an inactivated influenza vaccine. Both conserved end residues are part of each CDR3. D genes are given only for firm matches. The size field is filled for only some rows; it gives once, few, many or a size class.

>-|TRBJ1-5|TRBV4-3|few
TGCGCCAGCAGCCAGGACCGGACTGCGATCAGGCCCCAGCATTTT
CASSQDRTAIRPQHF
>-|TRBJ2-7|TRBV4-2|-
TGTGCCAGCAGCCAAGATCTAGTGGGGGCCCTCTCCTACGAGCAGTACTTC
CASSQDLVGALSYEQYF
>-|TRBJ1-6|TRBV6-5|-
TGTGCCAGCAGTTACGAGGGGAATTCACCCCTCCACTTT
CASSYEGNSPLHF
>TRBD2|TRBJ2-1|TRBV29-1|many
TGCAGCGTTCAACTAGCGGGGGGGCGGGGTGAGCAGTTCTTC
CSVQLAGGRGEQFF
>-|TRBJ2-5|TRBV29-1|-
TGCAGCGTTGAAGAGGGGACTGAGACCCAGTACTTC
CSVEEGTETQYF
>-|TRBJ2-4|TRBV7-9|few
TGTGCCAGCAGCCCCAGGGAAGCGCCCTTGCAGTACTTC
CASSPREAPLQYF
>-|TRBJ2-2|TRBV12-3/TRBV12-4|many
TGTGCCAGCAGTCTTCCTGGCGAAGGGCTGTTTTTT
CASSLPGEGLFF
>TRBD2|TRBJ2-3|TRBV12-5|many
TGTGCTAGTGGTTTGGTAGAAGAAGCGGGGGGTCAATCAGATACGCAGTATTTT
CASGLVEEAGGQSDTQYF
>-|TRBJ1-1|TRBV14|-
TGTGCCAGCGCGGATCAGGGCGTCACTGAAGCTTTCTTT
CASADQGVTEAFF
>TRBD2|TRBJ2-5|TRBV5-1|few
TGCGCCAGCAGCTTGGCCGTGCGGGAGGCGCAAGAGACCCAGTACTTC
CASSLAVREAQETQYF
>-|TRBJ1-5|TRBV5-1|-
TGCGCCAGCAGCTTGGGGGAGGCTATAGATCAGCCCCAGCATTTT
CASSLGEAIDQPQHF
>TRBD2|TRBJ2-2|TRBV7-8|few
TGTGCCAGCAGCTTAGCGACTAGCTCTGCGAACACCGGGGAGCTGTTTTTT
CASSLATSSANTGELFF
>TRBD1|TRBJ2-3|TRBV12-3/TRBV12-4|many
TGTGCCAGCAGCAGAACAGGGGGCTCGGGCACAGATACGCAGTATTTT
CASSRTGGSGTDTQYF
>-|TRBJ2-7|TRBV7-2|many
TGTGCCAGCAGCTTAGATAGGGGGAGTCAGTACTTC
CASSLDRGSQYF
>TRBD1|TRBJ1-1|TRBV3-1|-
TGTGCCAGCAGCCGGACAGGGGACGACGGTGAAGCTTTCTTT
CASSRTGDDGEAFF
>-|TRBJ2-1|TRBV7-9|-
TGTGCCAGCAGCTTACCCATCCAGCGGAGCGACAATGAGCAGTTCTTC
CASSLPIQRSDNEQFF
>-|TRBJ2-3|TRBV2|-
TGTGCCAGCACTCGAGGGACGGAAGCTAGCACAGATACGCAGTATTTT
CASTRGTEASTDTQYF
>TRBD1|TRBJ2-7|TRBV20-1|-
TGCAGTGCTAGCGCCGTTCGAGGGGGCAATTCCTACGAGCAGTACTTC
CSASAVRGGNSYEQYF
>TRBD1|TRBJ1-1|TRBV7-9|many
TGTGCCAGCATTCCGCGGACAGGCCTTTACACTGAAGCTTTCTTT
CASIPRTGLYTEAFF
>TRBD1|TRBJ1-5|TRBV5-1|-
TGCGCCAGCAGCTTTCAGGGGGCGGAAGGTCAGCCCCAGCATTTT
CASSFQGAEGQPQHF
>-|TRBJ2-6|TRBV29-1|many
TGCAGCGTTGAAGTGGACTCTGGGGCCAACGTCCTGACTTTC
CSVEVDSGANVLTF
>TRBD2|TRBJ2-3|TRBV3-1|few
TGTGCCAGCAGCCAAGAACGACTAGCGCTTAGCACAGATACGCAGTATTTT
CASSQERLALSTDTQYF
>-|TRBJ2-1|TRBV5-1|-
TGCGCCAGCAGCTTGGTTGTATCCCATTACAATGAGCAGTTCTTC
CASSLVVSHYNEQFF
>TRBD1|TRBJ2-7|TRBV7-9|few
TGTGCCAGCAGCGTTATGGGACAGTACTACGAGCAGTACTTC
CASSVMGQYYEQYF
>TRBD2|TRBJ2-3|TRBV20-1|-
TGCAGTGCTCGTCGTCCTAGCGGGAGGACTAGCACAGATACGCAGTATTTT
CSARRPSGRTSTDTQYF
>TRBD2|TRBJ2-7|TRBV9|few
TGTGCCAGCAGCCCAAGGGCGGGAGAATTTGTCGAGCAGTACTTC
CASSPRAGEFVEQYF
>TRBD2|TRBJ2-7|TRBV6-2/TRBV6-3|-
TGTGCCAGCAGCGTAGGACTAGCGAGGATGAGCTCCTACGAGCAGTACTTC
CASSVGLARMSSYEQYF
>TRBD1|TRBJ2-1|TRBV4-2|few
TGTGCCAGCAGCCAAGCCGGGACAGGGGTTTATGAGCAGTTCTTC
CASSQAGTGVYEQFF
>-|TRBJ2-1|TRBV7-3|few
TGTGCCAGCAGCTTAAACGGTCCTCCGGGGCCTCACAATGAGCAGTTCTTC
CASSLNGPPGPHNEQFF
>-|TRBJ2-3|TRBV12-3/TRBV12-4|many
TGTGCCAGCAGTATTCGGGATACGCAGTATTTT
CASSIRDTQYF
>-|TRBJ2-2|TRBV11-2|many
TGTGCCAGCAGCTTAGGGCCCGCCGGGGAGCTGTTTTTT
CASSLGPAGELFF
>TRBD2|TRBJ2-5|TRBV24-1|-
TGTGCCACCAGCTTTATTGGGACTAGCGGGAAAGAGACCCAGTACTTC
CATSFIGTSGKETQYF
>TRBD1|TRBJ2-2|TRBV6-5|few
TGTGCCAGCAGTTACCGAGGACAGGCCACAGGGGAGCTGTTTTTT
CASSYRGQATGELFF
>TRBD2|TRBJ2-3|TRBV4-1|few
TGCGCCAGCAGCCATAGCGGGACCCTGTTGGATACGCAGTATTTT
CASSHSGTLLDTQYF
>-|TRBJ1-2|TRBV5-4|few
TGTGCCAGCAAGAGTGACCTATCCTATGGCTACACCTTC
CASKSDLSYGYTF
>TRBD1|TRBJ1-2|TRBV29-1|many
TGCAGCGGGCTGACAGGGAGCCATGGCTACACCTTC
CSGLTGSHGYTF
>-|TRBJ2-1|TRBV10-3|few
TGTGCCACCCTCACTGGGGGCTACAATGAGCAGTTCTTC
CATLTGGYNEQFF
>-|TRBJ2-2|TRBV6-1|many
TGTGCCAGCAGTGTGGGACTTAGGAACACCGGGGAGCTGTTTTTT
CASSVGLRNTGELFF
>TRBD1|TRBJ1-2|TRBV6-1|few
TGTGCCAGCAGCGTGACAGGGGGCGACTATGGCTACACCTTC
CASSVTGGDYGYTF
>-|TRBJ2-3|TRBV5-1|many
TGCGCCAGCAGCTTGGGTACAGTGCCCACAGATACGCAGTATTTT
CASSLGTVPTDTQYF
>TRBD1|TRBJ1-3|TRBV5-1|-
TGCGCCAGCAGCGAGGACAGGAACTCTGGAAACACCATATATTTT
CASSEDRNSGNTIYF
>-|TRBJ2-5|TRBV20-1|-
TGCAGTGCTAGAGACGGGGCCAACGCCCAAGAGACCCAGTACTTC
CSARDGANAQETQYF
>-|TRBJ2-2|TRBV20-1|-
TGCAGTGCTAGACAGACGAACACCGGGGAGCTGTTTTTT
CSARQTNTGELFF
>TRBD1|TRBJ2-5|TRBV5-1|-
TGCGCCAGCAGCCTACAGGGGGCATCGGAGACCCAGTACTTC
CASSLQGASETQYF
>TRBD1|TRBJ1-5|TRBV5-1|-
TGCGCCAGCAGCTTGGGACAGGGGTTCAATCAGCCCCAGCATTTT
CASSLGQGFNQPQHF
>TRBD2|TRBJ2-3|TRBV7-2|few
TGTGCCAGCAGCTTAAGGGTCTGGCGGGAGGGAACAGATACGCAGTATTTT
CASSLRVWREGTDTQYF
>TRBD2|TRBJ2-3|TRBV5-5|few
TGTGCCAGCAGCTTCACTAGCGGGAGGGACCCAGATACGCAGTATTTT
CASSFTSGRDPDTQYF
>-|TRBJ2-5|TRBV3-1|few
TGTGCCAGCAGCCAAGAAGTGCAGAAAGAGACCCAGTACTTC
CASSQEVQKETQYF
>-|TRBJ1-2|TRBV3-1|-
TGTGCCAGCAGCCAAGCGGTTCGCCCCCTTACCTATGGCTACACCTTC
CASSQAVRPLTYGYTF
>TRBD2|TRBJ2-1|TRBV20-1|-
TGCAGTGCTAGAGACGGGACTATCTCGTCCAATGAGCAGTTCTTC
CSARDGTISSNEQFF
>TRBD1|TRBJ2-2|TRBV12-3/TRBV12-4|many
TGTGCCAGCAGTTTGAGGACAGGGGCCGGGGAGCTGTTTTTT
CASSLRTGAGELFF
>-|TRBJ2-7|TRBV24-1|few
TGTGCCACCAGTGATCGACGGACCCCCTACGAGCAGTACTTC
CATSDRRTPYEQYF